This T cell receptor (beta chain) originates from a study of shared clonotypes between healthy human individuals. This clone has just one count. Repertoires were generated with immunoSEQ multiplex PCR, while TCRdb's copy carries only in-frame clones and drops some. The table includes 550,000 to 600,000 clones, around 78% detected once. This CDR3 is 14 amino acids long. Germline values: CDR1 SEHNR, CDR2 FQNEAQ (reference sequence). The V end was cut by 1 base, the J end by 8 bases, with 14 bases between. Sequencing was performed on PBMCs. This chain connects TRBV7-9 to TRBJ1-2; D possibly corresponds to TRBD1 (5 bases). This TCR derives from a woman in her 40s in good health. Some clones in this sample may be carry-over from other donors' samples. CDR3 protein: CASSLGGLPSGYTF. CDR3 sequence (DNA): TGTGCCAGCAGCTTAGGGGGACTCCCGTCGGGCTACACCTTC.